A selection of T cell receptor beta chains follows, all from one sample in a study of blood T cell repertoires in COVID-19. Clones were sequenced by immunoSEQ multiplex PCR, and TCRdb holds only the in-frame ones, with some missing. The sample holds 95,000 to 150,000 clones, more than 80% seen once. Input material: peripheral blood. Every receptor here comes from a man aged 40-49 years with acute or convalescent COVID-19. CDR3s include the opening cysteine and the closing phenylalanine or tryptophan. Fields, in order: D gene, clone size, V gene, J gene, CDR3 length, CDR3 DNA, CDR3 protein. The D gene is left open where the match is weak. Clone size, where shown, is once, few, many, or a class for clones that have expanded.

.	.	TRBV19	TRBJ1-5	14	TGTGCCAGTAGTATAGGGAACAGGGACCAGCCCCAGCATTTT	CASSIGNRDQPQHF
.	.	TRBV7-2	TRBJ2-5	14	TGTGCCAGCAGGAACAGACAATTCCAAGAGACCCAGTACTTC	CASRNRQFQETQYF
TRBD2	.	TRBV14	TRBJ2-1	15	TGTGCCAGCAGCCAAGTACCGGGAGGCTACAATGAGCAGTTCTTC	CASSQVPGGYNEQFF
.	.	TRBV13	TRBJ2-7	14	TGTGCCAGCAGCTTAGTGGGGGGAGGCGGCGAGCAGTACTTC	CASSLVGGGGEQYF
.	.	TRBV6-1	TRBJ2-5	15	TGTGCCAGCAGTCCCAAGGTCGCAGGGAAGGAGACCCAGTACTTC	CASSPKVAGKETQYF
TRBD1	.	TRBV7-9	TRBJ1-5	16	TGTGCCAGCAGCTTAGTCAGGTCAGGGGGCGTTCAGCCCCAGCATTTT	CASSLVRSGGVQPQHF
.	.	TRBV7-2	TRBJ2-1	11	TGTGCCAGCAGCCAGGTGAATGAGCAGTTCTTC	CASSQVNEQFF
.	.	TRBV6-2/TRBV6-3	TRBJ2-3	16	TGTGCCAGCAGTTACTCGAGGGCAGCCGTCACAGATACGCAGTATTTT	CASSYSRAAVTDTQYF
.	once	TRBV30	TRBJ1-6	16	TGTGCCTGGAGAAAGGTTTCGGACTTCCCCAATTCACCCCTCCACTTT	CAWRKVSDFPNSPLHF
.	.	TRBV5-1	TRBJ2-6	17	TGCGCCAGCAGCTTGGGGGGGCTTAGACCTGGGGCCAACGTCCTGACTTTC	CASSLGGLRPGANVLTF
.	once	TRBV6-1	TRBJ2-7	14	TGTGCCAGCAGTGAAAAGCTAGCTAGGTACGAGCAGTACTTC	CASSEKLARYEQYF
.	.	TRBV7-2	TRBJ2-2	14	TGTGCCAGCAGCACGGGAGCCGACACCGGGGAGCTGTTTTTT	CASSTGADTGELFF
.	.	TRBV2	TRBJ1-3	15	TGTGCCAGCAGTGTGTCGGCAGGGACTGGAAACACCATATATTTT	CASSVSAGTGNTIYF
TRBD2	.	TRBV9	TRBJ2-5	16	TGTGCCAGCAGCCCGGGAGGTGGCGGGAGGGAAGAGACCCAGTACTTC	CASSPGGGGREETQYF
TRBD1	.	TRBV5-6	TRBJ1-3	17	TGTGCCAGCAGCGAAACCGGGACAGCAGCCTTCGGTTACACCATATATTTT	CASSETGTAAFGYTIYF
TRBD1	once	TRBV7-9	TRBJ1-5	17	TGTGCCAGCAGCCCAATAACGACAGGGTATAGCAATCAGCCCCAGCATTTT	CASSPITTGYSNQPQHF
.	few	TRBV7-8	TRBJ1-3	17	TGTGCCAGCAGCCCTACCGGACAGCTACGCTCTGGAAACACCATATATTTT	CASSPTGQLRSGNTIYF
TRBD1	.	TRBV6-6	TRBJ1-6	13	TGTGCCAGCAGCGACAGGGGTGATTCACCCCTCCACTTT	CASSDRGDSPLHF
.	.	TRBV5-1	TRBJ2-7	15	TGCGCCAGCAGCTTGGATTTAGCTCCAGACCGCGAGCAGTACTTC	CASSLDLAPDREQYF
.	.	TRBV12-3/TRBV12-4	TRBJ1-1	13	TGTGCCAGCAGTTTATCAGGGATCACTGAAGCTTTCTTT	CASSLSGITEAFF
.	.	TRBV4-1	TRBJ1-6	18	TGCGCCAGCAGCCAAGATCAGGATATAGGATCCTATAATTCACCCCTCCACTTT	CASSQDQDIGSYNSPLHF
TRBD1	.	TRBV7-9	TRBJ1-5	18	TGTGCCAGCAGCCGAACCCCGGGACAGGGGGCCGAATATCAGCCCCAGCATTTT	CASSRTPGQGAEYQPQHF
.	.	TRBV6-1	TRBJ1-2	13	TGTGCCAGCAGTGAATGGTCCGGGGATGGCTACACCTTC	CASSEWSGDGYTF
.	.	TRBV30	TRBJ1-4	13	TGTGCCTGGAGTCGGCAGGGCTATGAAAAACTGTTTTTT	CAWSRQGYEKLFF
.	once	TRBV25-1	TRBJ2-1	14	TGTGCCAGCAAAACGGGAGACTCCTACAATGAGCAGTTCTTC	CASKTGDSYNEQFF
TRBD1	.	TRBV11-2	TRBJ2-6	17	TGTGCCAGCAGCCTAGGGGGACAGGGCGCTGGGGCCAACGTCCTGACTTTC	CASSLGGQGAGANVLTF
.	.	TRBV9	TRBJ2-2	15	TGTGCCAGCAGACAATCATTCCAGGGGTTCGGGGAGCTGTTTTTT	CASRQSFQGFGELFF
TRBD1	.	TRBV2	TRBJ1-3	14	TGTGCCAGCAGGGGACAGGGTGGAGGAAACACCATATATTTT	CASRGQGGGNTIYF
TRBD1	.	TRBV7-2	TRBJ1-5	15	TGTGCCAGCAGCCTTGGACAGGGGTTGAATCAGCCCCAGCATTTT	CASSLGQGLNQPQHF
.	few	TRBV11-3	TRBJ2-2	13	TGTGCCAGCAGCTCCACTAGTTCCGGGGAGCTGTTTTTT	CASSSTSSGELFF
.	.	TRBV4-1	TRBJ2-1	14	TGCGCCAGCAGCCAAGATAGGGGGACCGATGAGCAGTTCTTC	CASSQDRGTDEQFF
TRBD1	.	TRBV7-8	TRBJ1-1	15	TGTGCCAGCAGCTTAGTGGGACAGGCACACACTGAAGCTTTCTTT	CASSLVGQAHTEAFF
.	once	TRBV7-9	TRBJ1-4	15	TGTGCCAGCAGCTCTGGGCGGGGCCCTGGGGAAAAACTGTTTTTT	CASSSGRGPGEKLFF
.	once	TRBV5-4	TRBJ1-2	14	TGTGCCAGCAGCTTCCCAGGGAAGAACTATGGCTACACCTTC	CASSFPGKNYGYTF
.	.	TRBV4-2	TRBJ1-3	14	TGTGCCAGCAGCCAAGGGGGGGTTGGAAACACCATATATTTT	CASSQGGVGNTIYF
.	once	TRBV27	TRBJ1-1	16	TGTGCCAGCAGTTTAGGTCCTAAACTGCTGAACACTGAAGCTTTCTTT	CASSLGPKLLNTEAFF
TRBD1	.	TRBV6-4	TRBJ2-3	15	TGTGCCAGCAGTGACGGGACAGGGGGCACAGATACGCAGTATTTT	CASSDGTGGTDTQYF
.	.	TRBV6-5	TRBJ1-3	14	TGTGCCAGCATGGGGGCCTTAGATGGAAACACCATATATTTT	CASMGALDGNTIYF
.	.	TRBV19	TRBJ1-1	11	TGTGCCAGTAGTGAGAGCACTGAAGCTTTCTTT	CASSESTEAFF
.	.	TRBV5-6	TRBJ1-1	14	TGTGCCAGCAGCGGTGACAAGTTCAACACTGAAGCTTTCTTT	CASSGDKFNTEAFF
.	.	TRBV12-3/TRBV12-4	TRBJ1-6	12	TGTGCCAGCAGTTTGGAGGGACGACCCCTCCACTTT	CASSLEGRPLHF